The sequence of this T cell receptor beta chain was determined in a study of T cells in Graves' hyperthyroidism and ophthalmopathy. Study in general: Before treatment of any kind, peripheral blood was taken at initial diagnosis.

This CDR3 contains 15 residues. The V and J ends lost 4 bases and 0 bases, in that order; junction bases with no gene match: 3. Inclusion characteristics of ophthalmopathy patients comprised a Clinical Activity Score of at least 3, a NOSPECS grade of at least 4, and duration under 3 months. Fresh peripheral blood, less than 11 ml of it, supplied the PBMCs. Researchers took RNA transcripts and amplified the TCR beta CDR3 regions from them. HTBI primers were employed in a first-round RT-PCR of the TCR CDR3. TCRdb called the multiplex PCR reads again in MiXCR, with one record for every CDR3 protein. Of a few hundred thousand distinct CDR3 sequences in the sample, roughly 22% were seen once.

Sequenced material: blood. The chain has TRBV12-3 or TRBV12-4 and TRBJ2-3; 8 nucleotides match TRBD1. The TCR comes from a woman aged 70 to 79 with Graves' ophthalmopathy. CDR3 region: CASSWAGGSTDTQYF. Written as DNA, the CDR3 is TGTGCCAGCAGTTGGGCAGGGGGCAGCACAGATACGCAGTATTTT.